The 19 T cell receptor beta chains presented below share a single source sample, sequenced in a study of early T cells in non-severe SARS-CoV-2 infection (dated by TCRdb to the early 2020s). The library was obtained by 5' RACE. TCRdb names NextSeq 500 as the instrument used. The raw public reads went through TCRdb reprocessing: fastp at Q25, MiXCR clone calling, in-frame beta chains kept. Rows are unified per CDR3 protein, each entry keeping the most common DNA and genes. The sample records 50,000 to 55,000 distinct CDR3 sequences, roughly 9.2% of which are singletons. The top ten hold 4.2% of the sample. Sequenced: whole blood. These receptors came from an adult who was a healthcare worker with PCR-confirmed SARS-CoV-2 infection or an uninfected control (not recorded which).

This clonotype was seen ten or more times. The chain carries TRBV5-5 and TRBJ2-5, with D possibly being TRBD2 (5 bases). Between the trimmed V and J ends, which lost 4 bases and 1 base, there was a span of 11 bases. The CDR3 length is 14 residues. From germline, CDR1 is SGHKS and CDR2 YYEKEE (reference sequence). CDR3: CASSSVGGQETQYF. In DNA, the CDR3 is TGTGCCAGCAGCAGCGTCGGAGGCCAAGAGACCCAGTACTTC.

This clonotype was recorded many times. The chain is built from TRBV27 and TRBJ2-5, with D perhaps TRBD1 or TRBD2 (5 bases each). Per germline, CDR1 MNHEY and CDR2 SMNVEV (reference sequence). CDR3 length: 13 amino acids. V was pared by 7 bases and J by 3 bases, with 12 bases between. In DNA, the CDR3 is TGTGCCAGCAAACGGGACGCCGAAGAGACCCAGTACTTC. Translating gives CASKRDAEETQYF.

This clonotype was found once. The CDR3 reads CAWSVDGNYGYTF. CDR3 DNA sequence: TGTGCCTGGAGTGTAGACGGGAACTATGGCTACACCTTC. The chain joins TRBV30 to TRBJ1-2; D is unclear. CDR1 is GTSNPN, CDR2 SVGIG, per germline (reference sequence). Trimming took off 0 bases at V and 2 bases at J, with 7 bases between the two ends. The CDR3 consists of 13 residues. Full variable domain (rest looked up from reference TRBV30 and TRBJ1-2): SQTIHQWPATLVQPVGSPLSLECTVEGTSNPNLYWYRQAAGRGLQLLFYSVGIGQISSEVPQNLSASRPQDRQFILSSKKLLLSDSGFYLCAWSVDGNYGYTFGSGTRLTVV.

V and J are TRBV29-1 and TRBJ2-7; D remains unclear. Germline CDR1 reads SQVTM; CDR2 reads ANQGSEA. The CDR3 runs to 11 residues. V gave up 5 bases and J gave up 6 bases, with 11 bases separating them. This CDR3 is CSVLTVGEQYF. CDR3 DNA sequence: TGCAGCGTTCTAACGGTGGGCGAGCAGTACTTC.

This chain uses TRBV6-5 with TRBJ2-7; D not resolved. CDR1 and CDR2 from the germline V gene are MNHEY and SVGAGI. V was clipped by 6 bases and J by 3 bases, with 15 bases between them. The CDR3 consists of 14 residues. CDR3 in amino acids: CASSDRQGFYEQYF. CDR3 sequence (DNA): TGTGCCAGCAGCGACCGACAAGGCTTCTACGAGCAGTACTTC.

With regard to this clonotype: Mismatch with germline at one junction end may stem from a read error. The rearrangement links TRBV7-9 to TRBJ2-2, with 9 bases aligning to TRBD2. The CDR3 runs 14 residues. Per the germline V gene, CDR1 is SEHNR and CDR2 is FQNEAQ (reference sequence). The DNA of the CDR3 is TGTGACAGCAGCTTAGCGGGGGCCACCGGGGAGCTGTTTTTT. Its translation is CDSSLAGATGELFF.

This clonotype has just a few counts. The CDR3: CASSETDYITDTQYF. Written as DNA, the CDR3 is TGTGCCAGCAGCGAAACAGATTATATCACAGATACGCAGTATTTT. The chain recombines TRBV9 with TRBJ2-3; no clear D gene. The CDR3 length is 15 residues. The germline V and J ends were trimmed by 3 bases and 2 bases, with 13 bases remaining between them. The germline V gene encodes CDR1 SGDLS and CDR2 YYNGEE. Full variable domain (remainder filled in from reference TRBV9 and TRBJ2-3): DSGVTQTPKHLITATGQRVTLRCSPRSGDLSVYWYQQSLDQGLQFLIQYYNGEERAKGNILERFSAQQFPDLHSELNLSSLELGDSALYFCASSETDYITDTQYFGPGTRLTVL.

This clonotype was seen a handful of times. This sequence joins TRBV12-3 or TRBV12-4 and TRBJ1-1; possible D gene TRBD1, 5 bases. The CDR3 is made up of 13 amino acids. The V gene lost 4 bases and the J gene lost 3 bases, with 9 bases spanning the gap. The CDR3 loop reads CASSWGSYTEAFF. The CDR3 DNA reads TGTGCCAGCAGTTGGGGCAGTTACACTGAAGCTTTCTTT.

This clonotype was seen repeatedly, ten times or more. This chain uses TRBV7-2 with TRBJ1-1; maybe TRBD1 (5 bases). This CDR3 is 14 amino acids long. The germline V gene has CDR1 SGHTA and CDR2 FQGNSA. Trimming removed 3 bases at V and 2 bases at J, with 10 bases between. The CDR3 coding sequence is TGTGCCAGCAGCTTGGGGGGTAGAAACACTGAAGCTTTCTTT. Encoded protein: CASSLGGRNTEAFF.

This clonotype was found many times. This chain links TRBV7-2 with TRBJ2-7; possibly TRBD1 for D (6 bases). Germline V lookup: CDR1 SGHTA, CDR2 FQGNSA. Between the trimmed V and J ends, which lost 2 bases and 2 bases, there was a span of 13 bases. This CDR3 spans 15 amino acids. CDR3 sequence: CASSLTGTTTYEQYF. The CDR3 DNA reads TGTGCCAGCAGCTTAACAGGGACAACAACCTACGAGCAGTACTTC. Looking up the rest from reference TRBV7-2 and TRBJ2-7 gives the full variable domain: GAGVSQSPSNKVTEKGKDVELRCDPISGHTALYWYRQSLGQGLEFLIYFQGNSAPDKSGLPSDRFSAERTGGSVSTLTIQRTQQEDSAVYLCASSLTGTTTYEQYFGPGTRLTVT.

The chain couples TRBV15 to TRBJ2-1; the D is unclear. CDR3 length: 9 residues. The V gene's germline CDR1 is LNHNV and CDR2 YYDKDF (reference sequence). V lost 11 bases and J lost 8, with 7 bases in between. The CDR3 spells CAALDEQFF. The CDR3 nucleotides read TGTGCCGCCTTGGATGAGCAGTTCTTC.

There are many counts of this clonotype. V and J are TRBV24-1 and TRBJ2-1, with 13 positions matching TRBD2. Losses at the gene ends were 4 bases for V and 3 bases for J; bases not matched to a gene: 8. The length of the CDR3 is 18 residues. The germline gives CDR1 KGHDR, CDR2 SFDVKD. In DNA, the CDR3 is TGTGCCACCAGTGAACCGACTAGCGGGGGGTCAGTCTACAATGAGCAGTTCTTC. It translates to CATSEPTSGGSVYNEQFF.

This chain joins TRBV25-1 and TRBJ2-7, with no clear D. Germline values: CDR1 MGHDK, CDR2 SYGVNS. The CDR3 extends over 13 amino acids. Trimming shortened V by 4 bases and J by 0 bases, and 7 bases separated the two germline ends. CDR3 protein: CASSGPSSYEQYF. The DNA of the CDR3 is TGTGCCAGCAGTGGTCCATCCTCCTACGAGCAGTACTTC.

This clonotype was counted at least ten times. This chain links TRBV3-1 with TRBJ2-3; D perhaps matches TRBD2 (5 bases). CDR3 length: 15 amino acids. CDR1 LGHDT and CDR2 YNNKEL come from the germline V gene (reference sequence). V dropped 0 bases and J dropped 4 bases, with 11 bases sitting between them. CDR3 nucleotide sequence: TGTGCCAGCAGCCAAGACGCGGCGGGTCCAGATACGCAGTATTTT. This sequence encodes CASSQDAAGPDTQYF.

The chain uses TRBV5-5 and TRBJ2-3; D may be TRBD2 (6 bases). V dropped 4 bases and J dropped 4 bases, with 13 bases sitting between them. The germline CDR1 and CDR2 sequences are SGHKS and YYEKEE (reference sequence). CDR3 size: 14 residues. In DNA, the CDR3 is TGTGCCAGCAGCACCGGGGGACTTCCAGATACGCAGTATTTT. Translating it yields CASSTGGLPDTQYF.

This clonotype was found many times. The chain carries TRBV20-1 and TRBJ1-1; D is possibly TRBD1 (5 bases). V lost 6 bases to trimming and J lost 0 bases, with 14 bases between them. Per germline, CDR1 DFQATT and CDR2 SNEGSKA (reference sequence). There are 14 residues in the CDR3. The CDR3 spells CSAEVGGMNTEAFF. CDR3 coding DNA: TGCAGTGCCGAGGTGGGGGGGATGAACACTGAAGCTTTCTTT.

This clonotype has at least ten counts. This chain joins TRBV15 and TRBJ2-2, with D tentatively TRBD2 (5 bases). V shed 6 bases and J shed 2 bases, with 19 bases lying between them. Germline V gene data show CDR1 as LNHNV and CDR2 as YYDKDF (reference sequence). The CDR3 has 17 residues. CDR3 sequence (DNA): TGTGCCACCAGTAAACGTCGGGGAATGGGCAACACCGGGGAGCTGTTTTTT. Encoded protein: CATSKRRGMGNTGELFF.

This chain joins TRBV5-6 and TRBJ2-1; unclear D gene. V was trimmed by 1 base and J by 4 bases, leaving 9 bases between them. The V gene's germline CDR1 is SGHDT and CDR2 YYEEEE. CDR3 size: 14 residues. In DNA form, the CDR3 reads TGTGCCAGCAGCTTGCAGACAAAATACAATGAGCAGTTCTTC. Its translation: CASSLQTKYNEQFF.

Points on this clonotype: Sequence at one end of the junction differs from germline and may be a read error. The chain links TRBV29-1 to TRBJ2-1, with D possibly called TRBD1 or TRBD2 (5 bases each). The CDR3 totals 12 residues. In germline, CDR1 is SQVTM, CDR2 ANQGSEA. The CDR3 reads CGVDPGANEQFF. CDR3 bases: TGCGGCGTTGACCCCGGGGCCAATGAGCAGTTCTTC.